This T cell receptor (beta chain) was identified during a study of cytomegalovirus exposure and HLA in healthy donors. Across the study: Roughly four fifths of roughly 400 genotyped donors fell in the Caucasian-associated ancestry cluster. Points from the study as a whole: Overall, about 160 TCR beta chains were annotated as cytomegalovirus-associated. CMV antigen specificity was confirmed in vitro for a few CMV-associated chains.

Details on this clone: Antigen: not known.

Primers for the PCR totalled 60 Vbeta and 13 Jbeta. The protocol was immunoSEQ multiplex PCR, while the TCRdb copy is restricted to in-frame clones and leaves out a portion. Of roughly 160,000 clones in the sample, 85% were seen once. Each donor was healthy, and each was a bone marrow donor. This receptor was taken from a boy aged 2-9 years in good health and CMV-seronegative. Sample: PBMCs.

The DNA for the CDR3 is TGTGCCAGTAGTCTCGGGACAGGGTCTGGAAACACCATATATTTT. Encoded protein: CASSLGTGSGNTIYF. The chain recombines TRBV19 with TRBJ1-3, with 9 bases that match TRBD1. The CDR3 has 15 amino acids. Per germline, CDR1 LNHDA and CDR2 SQIVND (reference sequence). Unmatched junction bases numbered 3, after V lost 5 bases and J lost 1 base. Drawing the rest from reference TRBV19 and TRBJ1-3, the complete variable domain is DGGITQSPKYLFRKEGQNVTLSCEQNLNHDAMYWYRQDPGQGLRLIYYSQIVNDFQKGDIAEGYSVSREKKESFPLTVTSAQKNPTAFYLCASSLGTGSGNTIYFGEGSWLTVV.